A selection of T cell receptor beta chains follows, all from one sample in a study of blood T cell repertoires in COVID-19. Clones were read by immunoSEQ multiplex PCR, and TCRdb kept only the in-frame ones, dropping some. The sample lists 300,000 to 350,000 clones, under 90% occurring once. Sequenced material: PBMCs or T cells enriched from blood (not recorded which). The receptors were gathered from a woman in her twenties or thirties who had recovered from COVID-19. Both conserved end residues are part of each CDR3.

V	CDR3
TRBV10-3	CAISEASAEGRDEQFF
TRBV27	CASRATGGFTNTGELFF
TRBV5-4	CASSLEAPGQGSGGYTF
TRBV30	CAWSGLDTQYF
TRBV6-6	CASSYSSAYEQYF
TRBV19	CASSLVSGVSTGELFF
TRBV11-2	CASSLGHFRQGNSPLHF
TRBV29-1	CSVEPGHTPEQYF
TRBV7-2	CASSLGTGVPYEQYF
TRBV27	CASSRGIEGNYGYTF
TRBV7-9	CASSARGRSSYEQYF
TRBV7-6	CASRPTGYNEQFF
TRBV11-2	CASSLESPYNEQFF
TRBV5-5	CASSYGTGTSNQPQHF
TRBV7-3	CASSSLAGVTGELFF
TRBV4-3	CASSPTSGRVYEQFF
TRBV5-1	CASSPGSSQETQYF
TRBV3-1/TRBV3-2	CASSQVETGGRYTGELFF
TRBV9	CASSVALAGNWDEQFF
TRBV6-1	CASSEGTSGAYEQYF
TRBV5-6	CASSQRDRNYGYTF
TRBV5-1	CASSLGSRSKAFF
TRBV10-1	CASSDRVQAKNIQYF
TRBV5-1	CASCPTGENTEAFF
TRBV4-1	CASSQDGNSYEQYF
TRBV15	CATSSPGGTEAFF
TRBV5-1	CASSLGGGSYNEQFF
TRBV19	CASSPRELSYEQYF
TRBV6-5	CASSPLRGLGHEQFF
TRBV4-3	CASSQDATGPDSGANVLTF
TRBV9	CASSFDLGQGYTDTQYF
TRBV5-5	CASRSHWNTEAFF
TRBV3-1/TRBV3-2	CASSQEDLYSGYTF
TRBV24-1	CATANQGTGELFF
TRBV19	CASSMTGVVNEQFF
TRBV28	CASSRQGRIAFF
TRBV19	CASSDWVDRVKQPQHF
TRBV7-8	CASSRMTGSDSGSEQYF
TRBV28	CASRTGGFAFGTEAFF
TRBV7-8	CASSPQRASFYEQYF
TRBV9	CASSTRTGYEQYF
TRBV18	CASSPGFWAAGDRVTYEQYF
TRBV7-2	CASSDRQGLPYEQYF